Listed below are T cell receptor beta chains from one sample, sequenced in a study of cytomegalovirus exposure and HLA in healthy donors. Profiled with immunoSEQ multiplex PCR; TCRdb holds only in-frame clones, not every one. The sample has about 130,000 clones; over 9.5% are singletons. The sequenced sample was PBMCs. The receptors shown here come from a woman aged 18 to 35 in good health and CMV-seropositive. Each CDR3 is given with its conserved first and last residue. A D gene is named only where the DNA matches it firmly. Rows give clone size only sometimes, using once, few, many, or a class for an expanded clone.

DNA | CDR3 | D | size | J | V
TGTGCCAGCAGTGAAGCACCTACCGGGGAGACCCAGTACTTC | CASSEAPTGETQYF | - | - | TRBJ2-5 | TRBV6-1
TGTGCCAGCAGCTTGTGGCAGGAATCGGAGACCCAGTACTTC | CASSLWQESETQYF | - | few | TRBJ2-5 | TRBV5-4
TGCAGCGTTGAAGATTCCGCTTACTACCCCTTC | CSVEDSAYYPF | - | few | TRBJ1-2 | TRBV29-1
TGCAGCGTTGCTAGTTCGACCGGCACTGAAGCTTTCTTT | CSVASSTGTEAFF | - | - | TRBJ1-1 | TRBV29-1
TGTGCCTGGAGAGGTTGGAGCGGGAAGTACGAGCAGTACTTC | CAWRGWSGKYEQYF | TRBD2 | - | TRBJ2-7 | TRBV30
TGTGCCAGCAAATGGACAGGGGAGGCCGGGGAGCTGTTTTTT | CASKWTGEAGELFF | TRBD1 | few | TRBJ2-2 | TRBV6-4
TGTGCCAGCAGCCTTTATGGCAACACCATATATTTT | CASSLYGNTIYF | - | few | TRBJ1-3 | TRBV14
TGTGCCAGCAGACGGACAGGCGGAGGCTACACCTTC | CASRRTGGGYTF | TRBD1 | - | TRBJ1-2 | TRBV27
TGTGCCAGCAGCTTAGACAGGGCCTTAGCCTATGGCTACACCTTC | CASSLDRALAYGYTF | TRBD1 | few | TRBJ1-2 | TRBV5-8
TGTGCCAGCAGTCCGGATAGCGGGAGTTTATTCTTC | CASSPDSGSLFF | TRBD2 | - | TRBJ2-1 | TRBV2
TGTGCCAGCAGTGAGGTCGGGTCCCTTAACTATCAGCCCCAGCATTTT | CASSEVGSLNYQPQHF | - | - | TRBJ1-5 | TRBV6-1
TGTGCCAGCGGCGGACAGGAGAATTCACCCCTCCACTTT | CASGGQENSPLHF | - | - | TRBJ1-6 | TRBV21-1
TGCGCCAGCAGTGAAGGACAGGGGGATGCAGATACGCAGTATTTT | CASSEGQGDADTQYF | TRBD1 | few | TRBJ2-3 | TRBV10-1
TGTGCCAGCAGCTTGGAAGGGGGCTCCTCCTACGAGCAGTACTTC | CASSLEGGSSYEQYF | TRBD1 | few | TRBJ2-7 | TRBV5-4
TGTGCCAGCAGCCCGGGGAAAGGGACTTCTATAACCTACAATGAGCAGTTCTTC | CASSPGKGTSITYNEQFF | - | few | TRBJ2-1 | TRBV5-4
TGTGCCAGCAGTCTAGCGGGAGGGCCGAAGGAGACCCAGTACTTC | CASSLAGGPKETQYF | TRBD2 | - | TRBJ2-5 | TRBV28
TGTGCCAGCAGTCTCCAGGGGAGGGCCAATGAGCAGTTCTTC | CASSLQGRANEQFF | - | - | TRBJ2-1 | TRBV28
TGTGCCAGCAGCCAAGATTTCGGACAGGTTGGTGAAAAACTGTTTTTT | CASSQDFGQVGEKLFF | TRBD1 | few | TRBJ1-4 | TRBV4-2
TGTGCCAGCAGCTCTGCGACTAGCGGGAGAGTCTACAATGAGCAGTTCTTC | CASSSATSGRVYNEQFF | TRBD2 | - | TRBJ2-1 | TRBV11-2
TGTGCCAGCAGTGAACAGGCGGGCTCCTACAATGAGCAGTTCTTC | CASSEQAGSYNEQFF | - | medium-sized | TRBJ2-1 | TRBV6-1
TGTACGCCTGGCCCCGACAGCTATGGCTACACCTTC | CTPGPDSYGYTF | - | few | TRBJ1-2 | TRBV30
TGTGCCAGCAGCCTACTAGCGGGGGCCGGGGATGAGCAGTTCTTC | CASSLLAGAGDEQFF | TRBD2 | - | TRBJ2-1 | TRBV27
TGTGCCCGGATGACGGGACTAGCGGGAGAGGGGGAGCTGTTTTTT | CARMTGLAGEGELFF | TRBD2 | - | TRBJ2-2 | TRBV30
TGCGCCAGCAGCTCGGGGAGCGGGAGGGCGAATCATGAGCAGTTCTTC | CASSSGSGRANHEQFF | TRBD2 | - | TRBJ2-1 | TRBV5-1
TGTGCCAGCAGACTTAGCCTAGACAGTGTGGGGAACACTGAAGCTTTCTTT | CASRLSLDSVGNTEAFF | - | - | TRBJ1-1 | TRBV11-3
TGTGCCTGGAGTAGGGCTAGCGGGGGGAATTACGAGCAGTACTTC | CAWSRASGGNYEQYF | TRBD2 | - | TRBJ2-7 | TRBV30
TGTGCCAGCAGCTTTAGGACAGGACCCTACGAGCAGTACTTC | CASSFRTGPYEQYF | TRBD1 | - | TRBJ2-7 | TRBV5-4
TGTGCCAGCAGTGAATGGAGTCGGACCTACAATGAGCAGTTCTTC | CASSEWSRTYNEQFF | - | few | TRBJ2-1 | TRBV25-1
TGTGCCAGCGCTCGGGTGGGCACCATATATTTT | CASARVGTIYF | - | - | TRBJ1-3 | TRBV6-1
TGCGCCAGCAGCTTGGGTTTAGGCGGCAGCGGAAACACCATATATTTT | CASSLGLGGSGNTIYF | - | - | TRBJ1-3 | TRBV5-1
TGCGCCAGCAGCCAAGATCTGACGGGAGGGCCTTCGGATATGGAGACCCAGTACTTC | CASSQDLTGGPSDMETQYF | TRBD2 | - | TRBJ2-5 | TRBV4-1
TGTGCCATCAGTGAGTCGTCGGCTAGCGGGACCGAGCAGTTCTTC | CAISESSASGTEQFF | TRBD2 | - | TRBJ2-1 | TRBV10-3
TGTGCCTGGAGGGCAGGCAAAAAGACCGGGGAGCTGTTTTTT | CAWRAGKKTGELFF | - | few | TRBJ2-2 | TRBV30
TGTGCCAGCAGTTTAGTTAATTATCGGACAGGGGGCTGGGGCTACACCTTC | CASSLVNYRTGGWGYTF | TRBD1 | - | TRBJ1-2 | TRBV28
TGTGCCAGCAGTTTTGAGGGCCCCAATCAGCCCCAGCATTTT | CASSFEGPNQPQHF | - | few | TRBJ1-5 | TRBV28
TGTGCCTGGAGTGTAACAGGGGCGGTCTTCTTC | CAWSVTGAVFF | TRBD1 | few | TRBJ2-1 | TRBV30
TGTGCCAGTAGTATAACCAGCGGGAGCCCCGGCTCTGGGGCCAACGTCCTGACTTTC | CASSITSGSPGSGANVLTF | TRBD2 | few | TRBJ2-6 | TRBV19
TGTGCCAGCTCGAAACGGGAGGGGAGGGAGACCCAGTACTTC | CASSKREGRETQYF | TRBD2 | few | TRBJ2-5 | TRBV7-8
TGCGCCAGCAGCTTGGGCCAGGAGCAGTTCTTC | CASSLGQEQFF | - | - | TRBJ2-1 | TRBV5-1
TGTGCCAGCAGCCAGGACGCCCCGGTGACAGGGTCCTTGAGGGCCAACGTCCTGACTTTC | CASSQDAPVTGSLRANVLTF | TRBD1 | few | TRBJ2-6 | TRBV4-2
TGTGCCAGCAGCTTGGTAGGTAGCGGCAACAATGAGCAGTTCTTC | CASSLVGSGNNEQFF | - | - | TRBJ2-1 | TRBV5-5
TGTGCCAGCAGTTTGACCGCGGGAGTGGCCACCGGGGAGCTGTTTTTT | CASSLTAGVATGELFF | TRBD2 | - | TRBJ2-2 | TRBV27
TGCGCCAGCAGTATCTTAGGGGTGGACAAGGCTTTCTTT | CASSILGVDKAFF | - | - | TRBJ1-1 | TRBV4-1
TGTGCCAGCAGCACCGGCGGGGGCGCGGGGGTATCCTACGAGCAGTACTTC | CASSTGGGAGVSYEQYF | - | - | TRBJ2-7 | TRBV28
TGTGCCAGTAGTATAGTTTCGGGAGCGTCCTACAATGAGCAGTTCTTC | CASSIVSGASYNEQFF | - | few | TRBJ2-1 | TRBV19
TGTGCCAGCAGCTTGCGGGTCTGGGTCACAGATACGCAGTATTTT | CASSLRVWVTDTQYF | - | few | TRBJ2-3 | TRBV7-2
TGTGCCAGCAGTGGAGGCGGGCCACAAGAGACCCAGTACTTC | CASSGGGPQETQYF | - | - | TRBJ2-5 | TRBV25-1
TGTGCTAGCAGCTTAGCGGGAGGGCAAGAGACCCAGTACTTC | CASSLAGGQETQYF | TRBD2 | - | TRBJ2-5 | TRBV7-7
TGTGCCAGCAGCATCACCCCGGTTCAGCCCCAGCATTTT | CASSITPVQPQHF | - | few | TRBJ1-5 | TRBV9
TGCGCCAGCACCGAATTAACAGGGGCGGAGACTGAAGCTTTCTTT | CASTELTGAETEAFF | TRBD1 | - | TRBJ1-1 | TRBV5-1
TGTGCCAGCAGCCACACTGAGGCCGAGCAGTACTTC | CASSHTEAEQYF | - | - | TRBJ2-7 | TRBV7-9
TGTGCCAGCAGCCTCTCGGTGGGACAGGGGGGAGAGACCCAGTACTTC | CASSLSVGQGGETQYF | TRBD1 | many | TRBJ2-5 | TRBV4-2
TGTGCCAGCAGTAGGGGCGGGGGCCGCAATCAGCCCCAGCATTTT | CASSRGGGRNQPQHF | - | few | TRBJ1-5 | TRBV6-5